These 14 T cell receptor beta chains were sequenced from one sample in a study of T cell responses to AZD1222 COVID-19 vaccine listed by TCRdb under 2021. Reading the label with the study, this specimen's time point is: baseline before first vaccination. Library method: the immunoSEQ multiplex PCR assay. TCRdb carries this immuneACCESS record with in-frame sequences only. Its versions omit some clonotypes, under half of them owing to an unresolved V gene in the studies checked, with the rest unexplained. A total of 95,000 to 130,000 clones appear in this sample, about 91% of them only once. The top ten clones comprise about a tenth of the sample. Specimen: peripheral blood, collected on day 0 of AZD1222 vaccination. These receptors all stem from an adult in good health.

The chain has TRBV2 and TRBJ1-5; unclear D gene. The CDR3 sequence is 14 residues long. Germline-derived CDR1 and CDR2 are SNHLY and FYNNEI. Trimming cost V 7 bases and J 2 bases, with 12 bases left between them. The CDR3 nucleotides are TGTGCCAGCACCTCCACCGGGCGCAATCAGCCCCAGCATTTT. Translating it yields CASTSTGRNQPQHF.

The chain links TRBV7-9 to TRBJ2-3, with TRBD2 matching 16 bases. Germline V gene sequence: CDR1 SEHNR, CDR2 FQNEAQ (reference sequence). The CDR3 covers 17 residues. V was clipped by 3 bases and J by 4 bases; unmatched bases: 4. CDR3 loop: CASSLGLAGGRSDTQYF. Here the CDR3 DNA reads TGTGCCAGCAGCTTGGGACTAGCGGGAGGGCGCTCAGATACGCAGTATTTT.

The J gene is TRBJ1-1, the V gene TRBV19; a possible D gene is TRBD1 (5 bases). Trimming pared 6 bases from V and 1 base from J, leaving 9 bases between. CDR1 is LNHDA, CDR2 SQIVND, per germline (reference sequence). The length of the CDR3 is 13 residues. The CDR3 is CASRGHRNTEAFF. CDR3 in DNA: TGTGCCAGTAGAGGACACCGGAACACTGAAGCTTTCTTT. Full variable domain (outside the CDR3, taken from reference TRBV19 and TRBJ1-1): DGGITQSPKYLFRKEGQNVTLSCEQNLNHDAMYWYRQDPGQGLRLIYYSQIVNDFQKGDIAEGYSVSREKKESFPLTVTSAQKNPTAFYLCASRGHRNTEAFFGQGTRLTVV.

The J gene is TRBJ2-3, the V gene TRBV23-1, with 7 bases aligning to TRBD1. TRBV23-1 is given ORF status, its function remaining uncertain. V lost 7 bases and J lost 2; bases outside the gene matches: 3. The CDR3 has 13 amino acids. The DNA for the CDR3 is TGCGCCAGCAAAGGGACAGTCACAGATACGCAGTATTTT. It translates to CASKGTVTDTQYF.

This clone was recorded only once. V is TRBV6-5 and J is TRBJ1-1, with TRBD1 matching 7 bases. The length of the CDR3 is 14 residues. J gave up 6 bases and V 6 bases, and 10 bases lay outside the gene matches. Germline V CDR1 and CDR2: MNHEY, SVGAGI. CDR3 loop: CASRETGKNAEAFF. The CDR3, as DNA: TGTGCCAGCAGGGAGACAGGGAAAAACGCTGAAGCTTTCTTT.

The count of this clone is one. The rearrangement joins TRBV7-8 to TRBJ1-1, with 9 bases that match TRBD1. The length of the CDR3 is 16 residues. Trimming cost V 5 bases and J 0 bases; bases outside gene matches: 7. Germline CDR1 reads SGHVS; CDR2 reads FQNEAQ. CDR3 sequence (DNA): TGTGCCAGCAGCCTTGGGACAGGGACGCTGAACACTGAAGCTTTCTTT. Translated: CASSLGTGTLNTEAFF.

The J gene is TRBJ1-3, the V gene TRBV20-1, with D uncertain. CDR3 length equals 14 residues. Germline CDR1 reads DFQATT; CDR2 reads SNEGSKA (reference sequence). V was trimmed by 3 bases and J by 0 bases, leaving 9 bases between them. CDR3 sequence reads: CSASAGLSGNTIYF. The DNA for the CDR3 is TGCAGTGCTAGTGCTGGTCTCTCTGGAAACACCATATATTTT.

This sequence joins TRBV5-1 and TRBJ2-6; 11 bases are a match to TRBD1. Germline CDR1 SGHRS, CDR2 YFSETQ. The CDR3 has 20 amino acids. Unmatched junction bases numbered 9, after V lost 1 base and J lost 0 bases. CDR3 DNA: TGCGCCAGCAGCTTGCCAAAGGACAGGGGGCAAAGCTCTGGGGCCAACGTCCTGACTTTC. It is translated as CASSLPKDRGQSSGANVLTF.

Concerning this clone itself: A read error may produce the germline difference seen at one junction end. This rearrangement joins TRBV5-1 to TRBJ1-6, with TRBD1 as a possible D gene (5 bases). This CDR3 spans 15 amino acids. Germline values: CDR1 SGHRS, CDR2 YFSETQ. CDR3 in amino acids: CASTLGVSRDSPLHF. The CDR3 DNA reads TGCGCCAGCACCTTGGGGGTCTCCCGGGATTCACCCCTCCACTTT.

The count of this clone is one. The V and J genes are TRBV2 and TRBJ2-7; D gene uncertain. The CDR3 extends over 11 amino acids. V was shortened by 3 bases and J by 8 bases, with 8 bases between the two germline ends. Germline V gene data show CDR1 as SNHLY and CDR2 as FYNNEI. This chain's CDR3 is CASSEMGKQYF. The CDR3 nucleotides are TGTGCCAGCAGTGAGATGGGGAAGCAGTACTTC.

The V gene is TRBV6-2 or TRBV6-3, the J gene TRBJ1-1; the D gene is possibly TRBD1 (5 bases). CDR3 size: 15 residues. CDR1 is MNHEY, CDR2 SVGEGT, per germline. Trimming stripped 6 bases from V and 4 bases from J, with 18 bases between. As DNA, the CDR3 is TGTGCCAGCAGCCCGGAGGGGAGTCGGGTCACTGAAGCTTTCTTT. This codes for CASSPEGSRVTEAFF.

CDR3 nucleotide sequence: TGTGCTAGTGGCCCAACGCTGGGACAGGAGAGCTCTGGGGCCAACGTCCTGACTTTC. Translation: CASGPTLGQESSGANVLTF. The chain uses TRBV12-5 and TRBJ2-6, with TRBD1 matching 8 bases. The ends lost 6 bases at V and 0 bases at J; junction bases unmatched: 13. There are 19 residues in the CDR3. The V gene's germline CDR1 is LGHNT and CDR2 FRNRAP.

In its sample, this clone ranks as medium-sized. This rearrangement joins TRBV29-1 to TRBJ1-3; D gene ambiguous. CDR1 is SQVTM and CDR2 is ANQGSEA in the germline V gene. Between the trimmed V and J ends, which lost 1 base and 2 bases, there was a span of 6 bases. This CDR3 spans 13 amino acids. The CDR3 loop reads CSVEGGTGNTIYF. CDR3 DNA: TGCAGCGTTGAAGGGGGAACTGGAAACACCATATATTTT.

J is TRBJ1-4 and V is TRBV15; D is ambiguous. CDR3 length: 11 residues. V was shortened by 2 bases and J by 8 bases, with 3 bases between the two germline ends. Germline CDR1 and CDR2: LNHNV and YYDKDF (reference sequence). In DNA, the CDR3 is TGTGCCACCAGCAGAAACGAAAAACTGTTTTTT. Translation gives CATSRNEKLFF.